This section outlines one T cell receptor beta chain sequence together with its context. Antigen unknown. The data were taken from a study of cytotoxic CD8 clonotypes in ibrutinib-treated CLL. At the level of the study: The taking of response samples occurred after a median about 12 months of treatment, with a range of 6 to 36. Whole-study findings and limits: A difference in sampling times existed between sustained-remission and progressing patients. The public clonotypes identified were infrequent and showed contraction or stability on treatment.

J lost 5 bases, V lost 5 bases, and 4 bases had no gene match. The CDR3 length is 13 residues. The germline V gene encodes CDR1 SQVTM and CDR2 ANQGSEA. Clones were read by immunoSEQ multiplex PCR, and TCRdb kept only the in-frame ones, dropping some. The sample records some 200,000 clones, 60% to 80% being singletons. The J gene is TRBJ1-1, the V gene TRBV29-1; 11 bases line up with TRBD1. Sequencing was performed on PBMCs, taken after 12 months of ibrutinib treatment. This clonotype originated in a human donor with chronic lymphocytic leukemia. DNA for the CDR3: TGCAGCGTTCGGGACAGGGGGGGAACTGAAGCTTTCTTT. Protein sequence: CSVRDRGGTEAFF.